The source of this T cell receptor (beta chain) is a study of blood T cell repertoires in COVID-19. Study-level background: Sample material is recorded as cDNA or gDNA derived from T cells, B-cell-depleted T cells, or PBMCs.

Seattle-derived patients entered the study during active infection and were followed longitudinally. Per the authors' pipeline: Reference gene primer amplification yielded estimated nucleated cell counts. Assay used: immunoSEQ multiplex PCR; TCRdb lists only in-frame clones, some missing. V, J and clone size are those of that table, while D and trimming were read from the DNA. The sample consists of some 80,000 clones, around four fifths of them appearing once. The CDR3 consists of 15 residues. The trim removed 4 bases at V and 7 bases at J, leaving 9 bases unmatched. The germline CDR1 and CDR2 sequences are MDHEN and SYDVKM. This clone appeared a few times.

The sequence derives from a man aged 60 to 75 with COVID-19, enrolled during active disease. The rearrangement joins TRBV28 to TRBJ2-5; 10 bases match TRBD2. The sample comprised peripheral blood. The CDR3 DNA reads TGTGCCAGCAGTTCCGTAGCGGGGGGTGCCGTGACCCAGTACTTC. Its protein is CASSSVAGGAVTQYF.